Below, 28 T cell receptor beta chains from the same sample are listed, as sequenced in a study of T cells in Graves' hyperthyroidism and ophthalmopathy. Amplification yielded TCR beta CDR3 regions, with RNA transcripts as the source. Initially, a first-round RT-PCR of the TCR CDR3 employed the HTBI primer set. Using its own MiXCR run on the multiplex PCR reads, TCRdb lists one record per CDR3 protein. The sample has under 450,000 distinct CDR3 sequences, more than 15% seen once. The sequenced material came from blood. Source of these receptors: a woman between 18 and 29 years old with Graves' hyperthyroidism.

In this sample, this clonotype turned up many times. The chain links TRBV5-5 to TRBJ1-1, with D perhaps TRBD1 (6 bases). The germline CDR1 and CDR2 sequences are SGHKS and YYEKEE (reference sequence). The length of the CDR3 is 15 residues. V was trimmed by 0 bases and J by 0 bases, leaving 9 bases between them. CDR3 loop: CASSLGRTVNTEAFF. Here the CDR3 DNA reads TGTGCCAGCAGCTTGGGACGGACAGTGAACACTGAAGCTTTCTTT.

This clonotype was seen at least ten times. The chain employs TRBV7-2 and TRBJ2-7; the match to TRBD2 covers 7 bases. CDR1 and CDR2 from the germline V gene are SGHTA and FQGNSA. Germline trimming cut 1 base from V and 5 bases from J; bases unmatched to any gene: 8. This CDR3 comprises 15 residues. CDR3 in amino acids: CASSLGARRGDEQYF. The CDR3, as DNA: TGTGCCAGCAGCTTAGGTGCGCGCCGGGGGGACGAGCAGTACTTC.

This clonotype was counted at least ten times. The V gene is TRBV15, the J gene TRBJ1-1; 10 nucleotides match TRBD1. The CDR3 contains 14 residues. Germline-derived CDR1 and CDR2 are LNHNV and YYDKDF (reference sequence). Losses at the gene ends were 3 bases for V and 7 bases for J; bases not matched to a gene: 5. The CDR3 loop reads CATSSLRDRGEAFF. CDR3 in DNA: TGTGCCACCAGCAGTCTCCGGGACAGGGGTGAAGCTTTCTTT.

This clonotype showed up just a few times. V is TRBV10-3 and J is TRBJ2-1; 9 bases are a match to TRBD2. Germline trimming cut 0 bases from V and 7 bases from J; bases unmatched to any gene: 10. The CDR3 covers 17 residues. Per germline, CDR1 ENHRY and CDR2 SYGVKD. The CDR3 region has the DNA TGTGCCATCAGTGAGTCACGAACGGGACTAGCAAAGAATGAGCAGTTCTTC. It encodes CAISESRTGLAKNEQFF.

This clonotype was seen ten or more times. The rearrangement uses TRBV20-1 and TRBJ2-2; 8 bases are shared with TRBD2. V lost 7 bases and J lost 1; bases outside the gene matches: 14. The CDR3 extends over 17 amino acids. From germline, CDR1 is DFQATT and CDR2 SNEGSKA (reference sequence). The CDR3 region has the DNA TGCAGTGTCCCGAAAATAACTAGCGGAGTGAACACCGGGGAGCTGTTTTTT. Protein product: CSVPKITSGVNTGELFF.

The chain combines TRBV20-1 with TRBJ1-2, with no clear D. Germline V gene data show CDR1 as DFQATT and CDR2 as SNEGSKA (reference sequence). Trimming cost V 1 base and J 2 bases, with 11 bases left between them. The CDR3 is made up of 14 amino acids. In DNA, the CDR3 is TGCAGTGCTAGAGGGGGAGGGATGAACTATGGCTACACCTTC. It specifies CSARGGGMNYGYTF.

This clonotype was recorded many times. V is TRBV6-6 and J is TRBJ1-2, with D maybe TRBD1 (5 bases). V was clipped by 0 bases and J by 0 bases, with 5 bases between them. From germline, CDR1 is MNHNY and CDR2 SVGAGI (reference sequence). CDR3 length: 14 residues. CDR3 region: CASSYSTANYGYTF. The CDR3, as DNA: TGTGCCAGCAGTTACTCGACAGCTAACTATGGCTACACCTTC.

The chain recombines TRBV6-1 with TRBJ2-3, with no clear D. CDR1 MNHNS and CDR2 SASEGT come from the germline V gene. This CDR3 region has 13 residues. Trimming pared 3 bases from V and 6 bases from J, leaving 10 bases between. CDR3 residues: CASSDLPRDTQYF. The CDR3 nucleotides read TGTGCCAGCAGTGATCTACCCCGGGATACGCAGTATTTT.

The chain carries TRBV6-1 and TRBJ1-5; a possible D gene is TRBD1 (6 bases). CDR1 and CDR2 (germline): MNHNS, SASEGT. Trimming pared 6 bases from V and 3 bases from J, leaving 24 bases between. CDR3 length equals 18 residues. CDR3 DNA: TGTGCCAGCAGCCTCGCAGCTACAGGGAGGGTGGACAATCAGCCCCAGCATTTT. This sequence encodes CASSLAATGRVDNQPQHF.

This clonotype was seen many times. This chain links TRBV2 with TRBJ1-2; 10 bases are shared with TRBD1. Germline V CDR1 and CDR2: SNHLY, FYNNEI. This CDR3 has 15 amino acids. V lost 7 bases, J lost 6 bases, and 11 bases stayed unmatched. This CDR3 is CASKEEGQGQNGYTF. CDR3 coding DNA: TGTGCCAGCAAGGAGGAGGGACAGGGGCAGAATGGCTACACCTTC.

This clonotype was detected only a few times. This rearrangement joins TRBV19 to TRBJ2-7; 9 bases fit TRBD1. The V gene end was trimmed by 5 bases and the J gene end by 3 bases; junction bases not matched to a gene: 14. Per the germline V gene, CDR1 is LNHDA and CDR2 is SQIVND (reference sequence). CDR3 size: 17 residues. The CDR3 nucleotides read TGTGCCAGTAGTCTTACCGGGACAGGGACGGTCGTCTACGAGCAGTACTTC. Encoded protein: CASSLTGTGTVVYEQYF.

There are many counts of this clonotype. A read error may account for a junction end that differs from germline. The J gene is TRBJ2-7, the V gene TRBV7-7; 7 bases are a match to TRBD1. Germline V lookup: CDR1 SSHAT, CDR2 FNYEAQ (reference sequence). This CDR3 contains 13 residues. CDR3: CASSQEAGGEQYF. In nucleotides, the CDR3 is TGTGCTAGCAGCCAAGAGGCAGGGGGCGAGCAGTACTTC.

Regarding this clonotype: A single base separates this from a much larger clone, so it may be a read error. The V and J genes are TRBV28 and TRBJ2-7, with TRBD1 as a possible D gene (5 bases). The CDR3 runs to 14 residues. CDR1 is MDHEN and CDR2 is SYDVKM in the germline V gene. The CDR3 is CASKGYLQGHERYF. CDR3 nucleotides: TGTGCCAGCAAGGGGTACCTCCAGGGCCACGAGCGGTACTTC.

This clonotype was detected ten times or more. The CDR3 spells CASPLAQANTGELFF. For the CDR3, the DNA is TGCGCCAGCCCACTCGCACAGGCGAACACCGGGGAGCTGTTTTTT. The V call is TRBV5-1, the J call TRBJ2-2; D is perhaps TRBD1 (5 bases). The germline V and J ends were trimmed by 7 bases and 0 bases, with 13 bases remaining between them. The CDR3 runs to 15 residues. Germline CDR1 SGHRS, CDR2 YFSETQ.

The V gene is TRBV5-1, the J gene TRBJ2-7, with 9 bases matching TRBD2. This CDR3 comprises 16 residues. CDR1 and CDR2 (germline): SGHRS, YFSETQ. Trimming cost V 4 bases and J 7 bases; bases outside gene matches: 15. Here the CDR3 reads CASSPKPSGVVGEQYF. The CDR3 nucleotides read TGCGCCAGCAGCCCGAAACCTAGCGGGGTGGTAGGGGAGCAGTACTTC.

The chain couples TRBV27 to TRBJ2-1, with D unresolved. Per germline, CDR1 MNHEY and CDR2 SMNVEV (reference sequence). CDR3 length: 12 residues. The V and J ends lost 7 bases and 6 bases respectively, with 10 bases between them. The CDR3 sequence: CASTGGCNEQFF. The CDR3 DNA reads TGTGCCAGCACCGGTGGGTGCAATGAGCAGTTCTTC.

This clonotype appeared many times. The chain joins TRBV12-3 or TRBV12-4 to TRBJ2-1; no clear D. Trimming took 0 bases from V and 6 from J, leaving 6 bases between them. The CDR3 consists of 13 residues. The CDR3 DNA reads as TGTGCCAGCAGTTTAGCCGAAGCCAATGAGCAGTTCTTC. It codes for CASSLAEANEQFF.

There are a few counts of this clonotype. DNA for the CDR3: TGTGCCAGCAGAGTCACTAGTCTCAATGAGCAGTTCTTC. Its translation: CASRVTSLNEQFF. V is TRBV7-9 and J is TRBJ2-1, with D perhaps TRBD2 (5 bases). The CDR3 is made up of 13 amino acids. Germline V gives CDR1 SEHNR, CDR2 FQNEAQ (reference sequence). Trimming removed 6 bases from V and 6 bases from J, with 12 bases in between.

This clonotype was seen a few times. A read error may produce the germline difference seen at one junction end. V usage is TRBV7-7 and J usage is TRBJ2-7, with no clear D. The CDR3 totals 14 residues. Germline CDR1 is SSHAT and CDR2 is FNYEAQ (reference sequence). The CDR3 region is CASSPAPGSYEQYF. The CDR3 DNA is TGTGCTAGCAGCCCGGCCCCGGGCTCCTACGAGCAGTACTTC. The full variable domain, rest sourced from reference TRBV7-7 and TRBJ2-7, is GAGVSQSPRYKVTKRGQDVTLRCDPISSHATLYWYQQALGQGPEFLTYFNYEAQPDKSGLPSDRFSAERPEGSISTLTIQRTEQRDSAMYRCASSPAPGSYEQYFGPGTRLTVT.

This clonotype was counted ten times or more. V usage is TRBV28 and J usage is TRBJ1-2; D is possibly TRBD1 (5 bases). CDR3 length: 16 residues. The V end was cut by 6 bases, the J end by 5 bases, with 22 bases between. Per the germline V gene, CDR1 is MDHEN and CDR2 is SYDVKM. The CDR3: CASSPGIFTGSYGYTF. The CDR3 DNA sequence: TGTGCCAGCAGCCCAGGGATATTTACAGGATCTTATGGCTACACCTTC.

V usage is TRBV20-1 and J usage is TRBJ1-3; no reliable D call. This CDR3 has 15 amino acids. Trimming pared 1 base from V and 0 bases from J, leaving 10 bases between. Germline loops: CDR1 DFQATT, CDR2 SNEGSKA (reference sequence). The CDR3 loop reads CSARAGTLSGNTIYF. DNA for the CDR3: TGCAGTGCTAGAGCCGGCACTCTCTCTGGAAACACCATATATTTT.

This clonotype showed up many times. The chain couples TRBV7-6 to TRBJ1-2; D remains ambiguous. V was trimmed by 0 bases and J by 4 bases, leaving 9 bases between them. Germline-derived CDR1 and CDR2 are SGHVS and FNYEAQ. The CDR3 covers 14 residues. Here the CDR3 DNA reads TGTGCCAGCAGCTTAGCGCCCGGGATCTATGGCTACACCTTC. It codes for CASSLAPGIYGYTF.

CDR3 amino acids: CASRRLATETQYF. Here the CDR3 DNA reads TGTGCCAGCAGACGACTAGCCACAGAGACCCAGTACTTC. The V call is TRBV12-3 or TRBV12-4, the J call TRBJ2-5, with 7 bases aligning to TRBD2. This CDR3 comprises 13 residues. The trim removed 6 bases at V and 4 bases at J, leaving 5 bases unmatched.

This clonotype appeared many times. The gene calls are TRBV27 and TRBJ2-1; D is unresolved. CDR3 size: 15 residues. Trimming took off 1 base at V and 4 bases at J, with 11 bases between the two ends. Germline loops: CDR1 MNHEY, CDR2 SMNVEV (reference sequence). The CDR3 protein is CASSLYFSMYNEQFF. The CDR3 DNA reads TGTGCCAGCAGTTTATATTTTTCAATGTACAATGAGCAGTTCTTC.

This clonotype has ten or more counts. The chain carries TRBV20-1 and TRBJ2-1; 7 positions agree with TRBD2. Germline CDR1 DFQATT, CDR2 SNEGSKA (reference sequence). The CDR3 is 17 residues long. J lost 3 bases, V lost 1 base, and 12 bases had no gene match. In DNA, the CDR3 is TGCAGTGCTAGAGGAGGCAAAGCGGCGGGGGTCTACAATGAGCAGTTCTTC. Translating it yields CSARGGKAAGVYNEQFF.

There are many counts of this clonotype. The V and J genes are TRBV5-1 and TRBJ2-1; 12 bases map to TRBD2. V lost 0 bases, J lost 7 bases, and 8 bases stayed unmatched. Germline CDR1 and CDR2: SGHRS and YFSETQ. The CDR3 extends over 17 amino acids. The CDR3 sequence is CASSLVRGLAGSNEQFF. As DNA, the CDR3 is TGCGCCAGCAGCTTGGTGCGAGGACTAGCGGGGTCAAATGAGCAGTTCTTC.

This clonotype was seen repeatedly, ten times or more. The J gene is TRBJ2-7, the V gene TRBV3-1; 14 bases agree with TRBD2. V was clipped by 4 bases and J by 4 bases; unmatched bases: 3. The germline V gene has CDR1 LGHDT and CDR2 YNNKEL (reference sequence). The CDR3 length is 15 residues. CDR3 in DNA: TGTGCCAGCAGCCCCGGGACTAGCGGGGGATACGAGCAGTACTTC. Its translation: CASSPGTSGGYEQYF.

This clonotype was seen ten or more times. This chain uses TRBV7-8 with TRBJ2-3; D ambiguous. The CDR3 runs to 12 residues. Germline V CDR1 and CDR2: SGHVS, FQNEAQ. The ends were cut back, 4 bases at V and 5 bases at J, with 7 bases in the middle. CDR3: CASSWLQDTQYF. The CDR3 coding sequence is TGTGCCAGCAGCTGGCTACAAGATACGCAGTATTTT.